The TCR beta chain described here comes from a study of a mutant IDH1 vaccine in newly diagnosed glioma. Whole-study context: Patients were given eight vaccinations, scheduled in weeks 1, 3, 5, 7, 11, 15, 19 and 23.

Documented time point: week 5, during vaccination. Topical imiquimod accompanied each vaccine dose, which consisted of 300 ug of mutant IDH1 20-mer peptide. New WHO grade 3 or 4 IDH1-mutant, ATRX-lost astrocytomas were present in all donors. Method: immunoSEQ multiplex PCR; TCRdb's copy keeps in-frame clones and lacks some. The data contain about 83,000 clones, roughly 90% of them singletons. Per germline, CDR1 KGHSH and CDR2 LQKENI. Trimming stripped 6 bases from V and 8 bases from J, with 19 bases between. This CDR3 contains 14 residues. On this clone itself: Its antigen is unknown.

The chain uses TRBV18 and TRBJ1-1; D not resolved. Sequenced material: PBMCs, taken from a glioma patient whose treatment included an IDH1 peptide vaccine. The origin of this receptor is a woman aged 50 to 60 with glioma. The CDR3 is CASSPQNEGREAFF. For the CDR3, the DNA is TGTGCCAGCTCCCCCCAGAACGAGGGAAGGGAAGCTTTCTTT. Using reference TRBV18 and TRBJ1-1 for the parts outside the CDR3, the full variable domain is NAGVMQNPRHLVRRRGQEARLRCSPMKGHSHVYWYRQLPEEGLKFMVYLQKENIIDESGMPKERFSAEFPKEGPSILRIQQVVRGDSAAYFCASSPQNEGREAFFGQGTRLTVV.